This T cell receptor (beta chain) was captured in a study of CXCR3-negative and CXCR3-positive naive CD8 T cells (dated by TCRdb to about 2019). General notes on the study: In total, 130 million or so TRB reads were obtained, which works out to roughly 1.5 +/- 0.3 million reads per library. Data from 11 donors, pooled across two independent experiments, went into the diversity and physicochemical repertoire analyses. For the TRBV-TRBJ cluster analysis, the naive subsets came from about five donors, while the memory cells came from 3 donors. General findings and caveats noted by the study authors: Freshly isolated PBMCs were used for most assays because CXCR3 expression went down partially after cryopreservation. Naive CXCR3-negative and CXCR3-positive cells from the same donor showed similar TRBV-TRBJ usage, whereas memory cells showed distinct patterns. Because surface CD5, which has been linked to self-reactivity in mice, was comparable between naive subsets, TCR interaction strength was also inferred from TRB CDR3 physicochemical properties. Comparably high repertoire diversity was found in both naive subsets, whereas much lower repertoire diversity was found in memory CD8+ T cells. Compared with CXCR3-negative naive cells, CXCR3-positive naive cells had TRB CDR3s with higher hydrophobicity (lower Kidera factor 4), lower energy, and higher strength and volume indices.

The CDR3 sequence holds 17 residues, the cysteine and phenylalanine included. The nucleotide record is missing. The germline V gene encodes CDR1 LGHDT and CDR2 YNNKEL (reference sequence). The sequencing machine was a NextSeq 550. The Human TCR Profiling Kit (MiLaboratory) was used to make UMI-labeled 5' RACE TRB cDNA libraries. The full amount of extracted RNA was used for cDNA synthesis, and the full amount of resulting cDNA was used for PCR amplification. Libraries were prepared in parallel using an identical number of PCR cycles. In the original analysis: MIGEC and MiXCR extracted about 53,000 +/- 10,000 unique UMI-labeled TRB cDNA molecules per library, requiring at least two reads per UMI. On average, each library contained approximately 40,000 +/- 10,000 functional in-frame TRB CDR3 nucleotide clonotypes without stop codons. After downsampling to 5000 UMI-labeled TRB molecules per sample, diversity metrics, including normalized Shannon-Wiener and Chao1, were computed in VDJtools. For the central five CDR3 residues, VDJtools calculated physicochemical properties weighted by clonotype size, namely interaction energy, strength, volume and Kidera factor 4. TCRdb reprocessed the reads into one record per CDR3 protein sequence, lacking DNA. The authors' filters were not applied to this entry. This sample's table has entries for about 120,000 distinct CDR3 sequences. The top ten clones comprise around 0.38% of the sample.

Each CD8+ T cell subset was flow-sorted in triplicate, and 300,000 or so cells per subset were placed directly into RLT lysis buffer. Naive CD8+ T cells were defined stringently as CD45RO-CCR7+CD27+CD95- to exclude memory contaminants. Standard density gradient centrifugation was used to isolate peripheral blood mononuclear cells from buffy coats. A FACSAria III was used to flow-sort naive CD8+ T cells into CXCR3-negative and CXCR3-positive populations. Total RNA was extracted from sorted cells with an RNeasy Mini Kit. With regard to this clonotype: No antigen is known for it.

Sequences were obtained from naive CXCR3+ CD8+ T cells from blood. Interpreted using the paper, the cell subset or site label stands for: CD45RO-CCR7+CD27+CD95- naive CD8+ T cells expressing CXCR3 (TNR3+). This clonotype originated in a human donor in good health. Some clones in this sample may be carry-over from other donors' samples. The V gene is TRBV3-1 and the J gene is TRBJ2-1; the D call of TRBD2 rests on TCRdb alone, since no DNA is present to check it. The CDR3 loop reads CASSLGPTSGRRNEQFF.